This T cell receptor beta chain is drawn from a study of T cell responses to AZD1222 COVID-19 vaccine. The assay was immunoSEQ multiplex PCR, and TCRdb's table has in-frame clones only and misses some. The top ten clones hold roughly 4.7% of a sample with 83,000 or so clones, roughly 90% of them seen once. V was shortened by 8 bases and J by 7 bases, with 18 bases between the two germline ends. The CDR3 covers 13 residues. Germline V gene lookup returns CDR1 ENHRY and CDR2 SYGVKD. Sequenced here: peripheral blood, sampled on day 0 of MenACWY control vaccination. The chain uses TRBV10-3 and TRBJ2-7; D is tentatively TRBD1 or TRBD2 (5 bases each). The receptor comes from an adult in good health. The CDR3 region is CAISGTESWEQYF. In DNA, the CDR3 is TGTGCCATCTCCGGGACGGAATCTTGGGAGCAGTACTTC.